These 18 T cell receptor beta chains were all obtained from the same sample, sequenced in a study of T cells in Graves' hyperthyroidism and ophthalmopathy. RNA transcripts were the template for amplifying TCR beta CDR3 regions. TCR CDR3 regions were first amplified by RT-PCR with HTBI primers. Each CDR3 protein is one row after TCRdb ran MiXCR on the multiplex PCR reads. The table records under 350,000 distinct CDR3 sequences, about 17% of them present only once. The source material was blood. The source is a woman in her sixties or seventies with Graves' ophthalmopathy.

This clonotype was counted at least ten times. The chain combines TRBV20-1 with TRBJ2-5; D gene unclear. V was shortened by 3 bases and J by 5 bases, with 7 bases between the two germline ends. The V gene's germline CDR1 is DFQATT and CDR2 SNEGSKA (reference sequence). The CDR3 has 11 amino acids. DNA for the CDR3: TGCAGTGCTAGGGTTTATGAGACCCAGTACTTC. This gives the protein CSARVYETQYF.

This clonotype has only a few counts. CDR3 protein: CASSPDFQQRVQRGYTF. The CDR3 DNA follows: TGTGCCAGCTCACCAGACTTCCAACAGAGGGTCCAGAGGGGCTACACCTTC. This sequence joins TRBV18 and TRBJ1-2; D unclear. The V gene lost 2 bases and the J gene lost 8 bases, with 24 bases spanning the gap. Germline lookup yields CDR1 KGHSH and CDR2 LQKENI. This CDR3 is built from 17 residues.

This clonotype was seen repeatedly, ten times or more. The chain uses TRBV10-2 and TRBJ1-1; D gene unclear. CDR1 is WSHSY, CDR2 SAAADI, per germline. This CDR3 spans 15 amino acids. V gave up 7 bases and J gave up 1 base, with 16 bases separating them. CDR3 sequence: CASIGDTATNTEAFF. CDR3 sequence (DNA): TGCGCCAGCATCGGAGATACCGCCACGAACACTGAAGCTTTCTTT.

The chain recombines TRBV5-6 with TRBJ2-7; D is uncertain. This CDR3 has 14 amino acids. Germline V lookup: CDR1 SGHDT, CDR2 YYEEEE. V was shortened by 1 base and J by 6 bases, with 14 bases between the two germline ends. CDR3: CASSLQPSSPEQYF. CDR3 DNA: TGTGCCAGCAGCTTGCAGCCTTCCAGTCCCGAGCAGTACTTC.

This clonotype has at least ten counts. The chain links TRBV2 to TRBJ2-3; D might be TRBD1 (6 bases). V gave up 5 bases and J gave up 0 bases, with 9 bases separating them. This CDR3 is built from 14 residues. Germline loops: CDR1 SNHLY, CDR2 FYNNEI. This chain's CDR3 is CASSYTGSTDTQYF. CDR3 nucleotide sequence: TGTGCCAGCAGTTATACAGGGAGCACAGATACGCAGTATTTT.

The V and J genes are TRBV18 and TRBJ2-1, with D tentatively TRBD1 or TRBD2 (5 bases each). Trimming removed 4 bases at V and 6 bases at J, with 10 bases between. Per the germline V gene, CDR1 is KGHSH and CDR2 is LQKENI. The CDR3 sequence is 13 residues long. CDR3 bases: TGTGCCAGCTCACACGGGGCCTTCAATGAGCAGTTCTTC. It yields the protein CASSHGAFNEQFF.

This clonotype has just a few counts. The V gene is TRBV6-2 or TRBV6-3, the J gene TRBJ1-2; D is ambiguous. Germline-derived CDR1 and CDR2 are MNHEY and SVGEGT. The CDR3 spans 13 residues. V shed 5 bases and J shed 4 bases, with 11 bases lying between them. CDR3 bases: TGTGCCAGCAGTCCGGGCAACCTCTATGGCTACACCTTC. It specifies CASSPGNLYGYTF.

This clonotype has only one observation. This chain connects TRBV10-2 to TRBJ1-4; tentative D call: TRBD1 (5 bases). This CDR3 has 12 amino acids. V was cut by 10 bases and J by 6 bases, with 12 bases left in between. From germline, CDR1 is WSHSY and CDR2 SAAADI. The CDR3 DNA follows: TGCGCCACCCGGGACGGGGATGAAAAACTGTTTTTT. It translates to CATRDGDEKLFF.

The chain has TRBV28 and TRBJ1-2; no clear D. The CDR3 consists of 15 residues. V lost 3 bases, J lost 4 bases, and 15 bases lay in between. Germline loops: CDR1 MDHEN, CDR2 SYDVKM. The CDR3 DNA follows: TGTGCCAGCAGTTTGGACTACGACATGCCCTATGGCTACACCTTC. Translated, it gives CASSLDYDMPYGYTF.

Many counts were recorded for this clonotype. The gene calls are TRBV7-8 and TRBJ1-2; D is unclear. The V gene lost 5 bases and the J gene lost 4 bases, with 14 bases spanning the gap. CDR1 and CDR2 from the germline V gene are SGHVS and FQNEAQ. CDR3 length: 14 residues. Written as DNA, the CDR3 is TGTGCCAGCAGCCCACGGTGGTCTGGCTATGGCTACACCTTC. Its protein product is CASSPRWSGYGYTF.

This clonotype was counted ten times or more. The rearrangement links TRBV5-1 to TRBJ1-1, with TRBD1 as a possible D gene (5 bases). Trimming stripped 3 bases from V and 1 base from J, with 13 bases between. The germline gives CDR1 SGHRS, CDR2 YFSETQ. CDR3 size: 15 residues. The CDR3 DNA sequence: TGCGCCAGCAGCTCACTACAGGTGGGGAACACTGAAGCTTTCTTT. Its translation: CASSSLQVGNTEAFF.

Ten or more counts support this clonotype. This chain joins TRBV6-2 or TRBV6-3 and TRBJ2-5; TRBD1 agrees at 7 bases. Germline CDR1 is MNHEY and CDR2 is SVGEGT. This CDR3 spans 11 amino acids. V shed 4 bases, J shed 10 bases, and the junction held 3 bases outside the gene matches. The CDR3 region is CASSFRDSQYF. The CDR3 DNA follows: TGTGCCAGCAGTTTCCGGGACAGCCAGTACTTC.

This clonotype was seen ten or more times. The J gene is TRBJ1-4, the V gene TRBV7-9; maybe TRBD1 (5 bases). This CDR3 spans 13 amino acids. V lost 5 bases to trimming and J lost 6 bases, with 10 bases between them. From germline, CDR1 is SEHNR and CDR2 FQNEAQ (reference sequence). This CDR3 reads CASSAGQYEKLFF. As DNA, the CDR3 is TGTGCCAGCAGCGCAGGGCAATATGAAAAACTGTTTTTT.

This clonotype was picked up many times. V and J are TRBV11-2 and TRBJ2-1; unclear D gene. The CDR3 is 12 residues long. The V gene lost 5 bases and the J gene lost 6 bases, with 8 bases spanning the gap. Germline CDR1 reads SGHAT; CDR2 reads FQNNGV. This CDR3 is CASSLGLNEQFF. The CDR3 coding sequence is TGTGCCAGCAGCCTAGGCCTCAATGAGCAGTTCTTC. The variable domain in full, with the rest retrieved from reference TRBV11-2 and TRBJ2-1, is EAGVAQSPRYKIIEKRQSVAFWCNPISGHATLYWYQQILGQGPKLLIQFQNNGVVDDSQLPKDRFSAERLKGVDSTLKIQPAKLEDSAVYLCASSLGLNEQFFGPGTRLTVL.

This clonotype was detected many times. This chain links TRBV20-1 with TRBJ1-4, with TRBD1 identical over 8 bases. The CDR3 totals 13 residues. Germline V gives CDR1 DFQATT, CDR2 SNEGSKA (reference sequence). CDR3 sequence: CSGRTGTNEKLFF. The DNA for the CDR3 is TGCAGCGGAAGGACAGGGACTAATGAAAAACTGTTTTTT.

The chain links TRBV19 to TRBJ2-5, with TRBD2 matching over 8 bases. This CDR3 is built from 15 residues. J lost 0 bases, V lost 6 bases, and 6 bases had no gene match. Per germline, CDR1 LNHDA and CDR2 SQIVND (reference sequence). The CDR3 is CASRRLSGDQETQYF. CDR3 bases: TGTGCCAGTAGACGACTTAGCGGGGACCAAGAGACCCAGTACTTC. The variable domain in full, completed from reference TRBV19 and TRBJ2-5, reads DGGITQSPKYLFRKEGQNVTLSCEQNLNHDAMYWYRQDPGQGLRLIYYSQIVNDFQKGDIAEGYSVSREKKESFPLTVTSAQKNPTAFYLCASRRLSGDQETQYFGPGTRLLVL.

This clonotype was seen only a few times. V usage is TRBV9 and J usage is TRBJ2-1; D remains unclear. The CDR3 runs to 14 residues. The germline V gene encodes CDR1 SGDLS and CDR2 YYNGEE. Trimming took off 0 bases at V and 2 bases at J, with 6 bases between the two ends. This CDR3 is CASSVGPPYNEQFF. CDR3 bases: TGTGCCAGCAGCGTAGGACCACCCTACAATGAGCAGTTCTTC. Full variable domain (rest looked up from reference TRBV9 and TRBJ2-1): DSGVTQTPKHLITATGQRVTLRCSPRSGDLSVYWYQQSLDQGLQFLIQYYNGEERAKGNILERFSAQQFPDLHSELNLSSLELGDSALYFCASSVGPPYNEQFFGPGTRLTVL.

This clonotype was counted between two and nine times. The chain has TRBV6-1 and TRBJ1-2; weak D call: TRBD1 (6 bases). The V end lost 6 bases, the J end lost 8 bases, and 16 bases lay between the germline ends. From germline, CDR1 is MNHNS and CDR2 SASEGT. The CDR3 is made up of 13 amino acids. CDR3 nucleotides: TGTGCCAGCAGGGAACAGGGAAGTTGGGGCTACACCTTC. Protein sequence: CASREQGSWGYTF.